The 25 T cell receptor beta chains listed next were all sequenced from one sample in a study of T cell responses to AZD1222 COVID-19 vaccine. The data were produced by immunoSEQ multiplex PCR, yet TCRdb's version contains in-frame clones alone and is incomplete. The sample shows some 100,000 clones, approximately 90% of them seen only once. The specimen comprised peripheral blood, sampled 28 days after the second AZD1222 dose. All receptors come from an adult who received the AZD1222 COVID-19 vaccine.

This chain links TRBV5-5 with TRBJ2-7; D remains ambiguous. The CDR3 runs to 15 residues. The V gene's germline CDR1 is SGHKS and CDR2 YYEKEE (reference sequence). V dropped 0 bases and J dropped 0 bases, with 10 bases sitting between them. As DNA, the CDR3 is TGTGCCAGCAGCTTGGAAGGCTCGGGCTCCTACGAGCAGTACTTC. This sequence encodes CASSLEGSGSYEQYF. Full variable domain (missing parts from reference TRBV5-5 and TRBJ2-7): DAGVTQSPTHLIKTRGQQVTLRCSPISGHKSVSWYQQVLGQGPQFIFQYYEKEERGRGNFPDRFSARQFPNYSSELNVNALLLGDSALYLCASSLEGSGSYEQYFGPGTRLTVT.

The CDR3 spells CASTTRRDTNYGYTF. The CDR3 nucleotides are TGTGCCAGCACCACTCGCAGAGACACTAACTATGGCTACACCTTC. The chain recombines TRBV21-1 with TRBJ1-2; the table gives TRBD1 as D, unverified against the DNA. TRBV21-1 is a documented pseudogene. This CDR3 has 15 amino acids.

The V call is TRBV11-2, the J call TRBJ2-3, with TRBD1 matching over 7 bases. The CDR3 length is 17 residues. Germline V gene data show CDR1 as SGHAT and CDR2 as FQNNGV. Germline trimming cut 4 bases from V and 4 bases from J; bases unmatched to any gene: 14. DNA of the CDR3: TGTGCCAGCAGCTCCCCCCCGACAGGGAGTGGCGCAGATACGCAGTATTTT. Translating gives CASSSPPTGSGADTQYF.

This clone was counted once. In DNA, the CDR3 is TGTGCCAGCAGGGGAGACAAACGTAGCAATCAGCCCCAGCATTTT. Encoded protein: CASRGDKRSNQPQHF. J is TRBJ1-5 and V is TRBV6-5; D call uncertain. This CDR3 region has 15 residues. Per the germline V gene, CDR1 is MNHEY and CDR2 is SVGAGI. Trimming removed 6 bases from V and 0 bases from J, with 12 bases in between.

V gene TRBV3-1 (or the pseudogene TRBV3-2) combines with J gene TRBJ2-2, with D hard to call. The CDR3 has 14 amino acids. The V gene's germline CDR1 is LGHDT and CDR2 YNNKEL (reference sequence). The germline V and J ends were trimmed by 3 bases and 7 bases, with 12 bases remaining between them. The chain's CDR3 is CASSHGVAFGELFF. CDR3 sequence (DNA): TGTGCCAGCAGCCATGGAGTAGCCTTCGGGGAGCTGTTTTTT.

The genes are TRBV28 and TRBJ1-1; 9 bases align to TRBD1. The junction had 15 bases not matched to a gene; V was cut back by 4 bases and J by 0 bases. CDR1 is MDHEN and CDR2 is SYDVKM in the germline V gene. The CDR3 sequence is 19 residues long. CDR3 nucleotides: TGTGCCAGCAGTTCCCGGGGGACAGGGTGGCCTAAAATGAACACTGAAGCTTTCTTT. It specifies CASSSRGTGWPKMNTEAFF. Filled out from reference TRBV28 and TRBJ1-1, the complete variable domain reads DVKVTQSSRYLVKRTGEKVFLECVQDMDHENMFWYRQDPGLGLRLIYFSYDVKMKEKGDIPEGYSVSREKKERFSLILESASTNQTSMYLCASSSRGTGWPKMNTEAFFGQGTRLTVV.

This clone was observed a single time. This rearrangement joins TRBV5-3 to TRBJ1-2; no definite D call. TRBV5-3 carries the ORF label, with uncertain function. Deletions cut 4 bases from V and 4 bases from J, with 11 bases between. This CDR3 spans 13 amino acids. CDR3 bases: TGTGCCAGAAGCCCCAGTCGGATCTATGGCTACACCTTC. Protein: CARSPSRIYGYTF.

V gene TRBV19 combines with J gene TRBJ2-7; D is perhaps TRBD1 (5 bases). The germline V and J ends were trimmed by 4 bases and 3 bases, with 19 bases remaining between them. The CDR3 length is 16 residues. Germline V gives CDR1 LNHDA, CDR2 SQIVND (reference sequence). CDR3 sequence: CASSNAWPPDNYEQYF. CDR3 sequence (DNA): TGTGCCAGTAGTAACGCATGGCCGCCGGACAACTACGAGCAGTACTTC.

The V and J genes are TRBV24-1 and TRBJ2-3; 11 nucleotides align to TRBD2. Germline trimming cut 5 bases from V and 2 bases from J; bases unmatched to any gene: 5. The germline gives CDR1 KGHDR, CDR2 SFDVKD. This CDR3 spans 16 amino acids. Written as DNA, the CDR3 is TGTGCCACCAGTGTTCCTAGCGGGGGGACCACAGATACGCAGTATTTT. Its protein product is CATSVPSGGTTDTQYF.

The chain joins TRBV5-1 to TRBJ2-7; 11 nucleotides align to TRBD1. After removal of 4 bases from V and 0 bases from J, the junction contained 0 bases not matched to a gene. Germline V gene sequence: CDR1 SGHRS, CDR2 YFSETQ. The CDR3 covers 14 residues. The CDR3 bases are TGCGCCAGCAGCGGACAGGGGGCCTCCTACGAGCAGTACTTC. This codes for CASSGQGASYEQYF. Supplemented by reference TRBV5-1 and TRBJ2-7, the full variable domain reads KAGVTQTPRYLIKTRGQQVTLSCSPISGHRSVSWYQQTPGQGLQFLFEYFSETQRNKGNFPGRFSGRQFSNSRSEMNVSTLELGDSALYLCASSGQGASYEQYFGPGTRLTVT.

The CDR3 is CATRAQGQVVTDTQYF. CDR3 bases: TGTGCCACCCGCGCCCAGGGACAGGTGGTAACAGATACGCAGTATTTT. The chain links TRBV19 to TRBJ2-3; 8 bases line up with TRBD1. From germline, CDR1 is LNHDA and CDR2 SQIVND (reference sequence). The CDR3 is 16 amino acids. V was clipped by 10 bases and J by 3 bases; unmatched bases: 15.

The V gene is TRBV15, the J gene TRBJ2-3; no clear D gene. CDR1 and CDR2 (germline): LNHNV, YYDKDF (reference sequence). V shed 5 bases and J shed 5 bases, with 14 bases lying between them. CDR3 length: 14 residues. Here the CDR3 reads CATSLSMPGDTQYF. The CDR3 nucleotides read TGTGCCACCAGCCTTTCAATGCCGGGAGATACGCAGTATTTT.

This chain's CDR3 is CASSVEGAGGDGYTF. The CDR3 nucleotides read TGTGCCAGCAGCGTTGAGGGGGCAGGGGGCGATGGCTACACCTTC. The chain uses TRBV6-5 and TRBJ1-2; 8 bases line up with TRBD1. The CDR3 has 15 amino acids. Germline loops: CDR1 MNHEY, CDR2 SVGAGI. V dropped 6 bases and J dropped 6; count of bases not matched to a gene: 12.

This sequence joins TRBV2 and TRBJ1-6; D not certain. Germline V gives CDR1 SNHLY, CDR2 FYNNEI. The CDR3 has 16 amino acids. The germline V and J ends were trimmed by 1 base and 10 bases, with 17 bases remaining between them. The CDR3 protein is CASSEDPGGRVSPLHF. The CDR3 DNA is TGTGCCAGCAGTGAAGACCCTGGCGGCCGTGTGTCACCCCTCCACTTT.

The chain is built from TRBV19 and TRBJ2-1; perhaps TRBD2 as D (6 bases). V lost 3 bases and J 0 bases, leaving 9 bases between the germline ends. CDR1 and CDR2 from the germline V gene are LNHDA and SQIVND (reference sequence). The CDR3 contains 15 residues. In DNA form, the CDR3 reads TGTGCCAGTAGTATGGGACTTAGCTCCTACAATGAGCAGTTCTTC. Translating gives CASSMGLSSYNEQFF.

The V and J genes are TRBV27 and TRBJ2-5; the D is unclear. V lost 6 bases and J lost 1, with 15 bases in between. The CDR3 totals 15 residues. Germline V gene sequence: CDR1 MNHEY, CDR2 SMNVEV (reference sequence). This chain's CDR3 is CASSPLGSFQETQYF. CDR3 DNA: TGTGCCAGCAGCCCCCTCGGCTCCTTCCAAGAGACCCAGTACTTC.

The V call is TRBV7-2, the J call TRBJ2-2, with TRBD1 matching 7 bases. V shed 5 bases and J 5 bases; nucleotides not matched to a gene: 8. Germline assignment: CDR1 SGHTA and CDR2 FQGNSA. The CDR3 totals 15 residues. CDR3 bases: TGTGCCAGCAGCCGTGGGACAGCAGGAACCGGGGAGCTGTTTTTT. Protein product: CASSRGTAGTGELFF.

The rearrangement joins TRBV7-9 to TRBJ2-2; 9 nucleotides line up with TRBD1. The CDR3 sequence is 16 residues long. Germline trimming cut 5 bases from V and 3 bases from J; bases unmatched to any gene: 7. The germline gives CDR1 SEHNR, CDR2 FQNEAQ (reference sequence). The CDR3, as DNA: TGTGCCAGCAGCCCATTCCGGGACAGGGACACCGGGGAGCTGTTTTTT. The encoded protein is CASSPFRDRDTGELFF.

This sequence joins TRBV11-3 and TRBJ1-6, with no clear D. This CDR3 comprises 16 residues. The V and J ends lost 1 base and 8 bases respectively, with 15 bases between them. Germline CDR1 reads SGHNT; CDR2 reads YENEEA. The CDR3 DNA is TGTGCCAGCAGCTTAGGGCCAAATTTATCGGATTCACCCCTCCACTTT. Translating gives CASSLGPNLSDSPLHF.

This chain connects TRBV5-1 to TRBJ1-4; TRBD1 might be the D (5 bases). The CDR3 contains 14 residues. CDR1 and CDR2 (germline): SGHRS, YFSETQ. V lost 2 bases to trimming and J lost 3 bases, with 8 bases between them. This CDR3 reads CASSFGGSNEKLFF. Here the CDR3 DNA reads TGCGCCAGCAGCTTTGGGGGGTCTAATGAAAAACTGTTTTTT.

V usage is TRBV7-2 and J usage is TRBJ2-2, with D unclear. The CDR3 is 13 amino acids. V was shortened by 5 bases and J by 7 bases, with 11 bases between the two germline ends. CDR1 is SGHTA and CDR2 is FQGNSA in the germline V gene. CDR3 sequence (DNA): TGTGCCAGCAGCCCGAATCAAATCGGGGAGCTGTTTTTT. The encoded protein is CASSPNQIGELFF.

This chain links TRBV25-1 with TRBJ1-1, with 9 bases lining up with TRBD1. Germline V gives CDR1 MGHDK, CDR2 SYGVNS. The length of the CDR3 is 15 residues. J was trimmed by 6 bases and V by 4 bases; bases with no gene match: 9. CDR3 nucleotide sequence: TGTGCCAGCAGTGTTTCCGGGACAGGGTATCCTGAAGCTTTCTTT. This encodes CASSVSGTGYPEAFF.

Only one count was recorded for this clone. The J gene is TRBJ1-1, the V gene TRBV6-1; weak D call: TRBD1 (5 bases). CDR3 size: 14 residues. V lost 3 bases and J lost 4, with 12 bases in between. CDR1 and CDR2 from the germline V gene are MNHNS and SASEGT. The CDR3 protein is CASSDGREGTEAFF. The CDR3 DNA follows: TGTGCCAGCAGTGATGGCAGGGAAGGCACTGAAGCTTTCTTT.

The chain is built from TRBV2 and TRBJ1-4; D is ambiguous. Trimming removed 8 bases from V and 5 bases from J, with 6 bases in between. Per the germline V gene, CDR1 is SNHLY and CDR2 is FYNNEI. The length of the CDR3 is 11 residues. The CDR3 nucleotides are TGTGCCAGCGGAGGAAATGAAAAACTGTTTTTT. The encoded protein is CASGGNEKLFF.

The table lists this clone with a few counts. The J gene is TRBJ1-5, the V gene TRBV5-5, with 10 bases aligning to TRBD1. The germline CDR1 and CDR2 sequences are SGHKS and YYEKEE (reference sequence). With V trimmed by 0 bases and J by 11 bases, 11 bases remained unmatched. The CDR3 length is 16 residues. CDR3 nucleotides: TGTGCCAGCAGCTTGGTTCTCGGGGACAGGGGAGGGACCCAGCATTTT. Protein: CASSLVLGDRGGTQHF.